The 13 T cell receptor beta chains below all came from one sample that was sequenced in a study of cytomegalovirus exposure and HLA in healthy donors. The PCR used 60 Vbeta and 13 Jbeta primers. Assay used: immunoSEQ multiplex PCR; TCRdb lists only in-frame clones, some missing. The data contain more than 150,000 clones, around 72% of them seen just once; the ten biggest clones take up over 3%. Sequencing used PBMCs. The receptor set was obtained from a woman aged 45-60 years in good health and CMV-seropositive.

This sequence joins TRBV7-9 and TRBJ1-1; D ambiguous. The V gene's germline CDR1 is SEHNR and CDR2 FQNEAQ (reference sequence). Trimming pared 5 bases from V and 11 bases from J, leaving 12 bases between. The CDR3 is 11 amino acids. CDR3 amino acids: CASSINMRAFF. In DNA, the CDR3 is TGTGCCAGCAGCATCAATATGAGGGCTTTCTTT.

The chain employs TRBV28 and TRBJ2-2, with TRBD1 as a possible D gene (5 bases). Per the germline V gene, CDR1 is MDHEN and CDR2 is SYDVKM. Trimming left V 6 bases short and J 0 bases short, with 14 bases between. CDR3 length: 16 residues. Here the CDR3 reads CASRPGHGPNTGELFF. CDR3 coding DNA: TGTGCCAGCAGGCCTGGACATGGCCCGAACACCGGGGAGCTGTTTTTT.

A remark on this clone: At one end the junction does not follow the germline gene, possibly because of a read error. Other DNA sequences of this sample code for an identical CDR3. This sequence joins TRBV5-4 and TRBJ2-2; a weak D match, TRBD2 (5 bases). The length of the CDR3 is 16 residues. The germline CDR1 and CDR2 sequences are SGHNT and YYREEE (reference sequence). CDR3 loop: CASSLASGSNTGELFF. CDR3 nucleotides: TGTGCCAGCAGCTTAGCCTCAGGTTCGAACACCGGGGAGCTATTTTTT.

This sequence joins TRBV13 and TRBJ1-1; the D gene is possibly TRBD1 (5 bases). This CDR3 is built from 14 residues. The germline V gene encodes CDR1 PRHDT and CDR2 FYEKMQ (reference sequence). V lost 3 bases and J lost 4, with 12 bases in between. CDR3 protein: CASSLGGGTTEAFF. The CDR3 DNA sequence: TGTGCCAGCAGCTTGGGGGGGGGAACCACTGAAGCTTTCTTT.

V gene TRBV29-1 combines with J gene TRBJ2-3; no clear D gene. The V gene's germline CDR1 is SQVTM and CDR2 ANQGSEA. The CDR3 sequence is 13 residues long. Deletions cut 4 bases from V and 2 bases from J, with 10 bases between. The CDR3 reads CSVVGPYTDTQYF. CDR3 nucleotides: TGCAGCGTTGTGGGCCCATACACAGATACGCAGTATTTT.

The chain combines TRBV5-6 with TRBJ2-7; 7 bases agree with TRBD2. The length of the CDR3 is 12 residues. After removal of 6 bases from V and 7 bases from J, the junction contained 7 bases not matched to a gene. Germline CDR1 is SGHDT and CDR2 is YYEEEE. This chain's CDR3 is CASTVWGGEQYF. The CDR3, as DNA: TGTGCCAGCACCGTATGGGGGGGGGAGCAGTACTTC.

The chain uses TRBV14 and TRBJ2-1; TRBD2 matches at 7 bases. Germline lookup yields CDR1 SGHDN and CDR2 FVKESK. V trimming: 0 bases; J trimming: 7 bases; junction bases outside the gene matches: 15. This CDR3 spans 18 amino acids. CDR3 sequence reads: CASSQDGRGEAGANEQFF. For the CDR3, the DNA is TGTGCCAGCAGCCAAGACGGCCGGGGAGAGGCGGGAGCTAATGAGCAGTTCTTC.

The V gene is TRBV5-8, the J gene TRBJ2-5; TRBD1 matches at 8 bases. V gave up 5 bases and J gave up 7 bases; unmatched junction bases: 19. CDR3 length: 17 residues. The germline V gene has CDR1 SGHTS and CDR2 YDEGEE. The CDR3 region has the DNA TGTGCCAGCAGACCTTATTCGGGACAGGACGTAACGCGGACCCAGTACTTC. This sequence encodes CASRPYSGQDVTRTQYF.

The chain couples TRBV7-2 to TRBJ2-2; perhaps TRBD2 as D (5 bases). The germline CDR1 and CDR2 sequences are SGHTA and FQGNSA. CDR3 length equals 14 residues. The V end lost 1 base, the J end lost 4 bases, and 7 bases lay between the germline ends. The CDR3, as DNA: TGTGCCAGCAGCTTAGTAGGGAGCACCGGGGAGCTGTTTTTT. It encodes CASSLVGSTGELFF.

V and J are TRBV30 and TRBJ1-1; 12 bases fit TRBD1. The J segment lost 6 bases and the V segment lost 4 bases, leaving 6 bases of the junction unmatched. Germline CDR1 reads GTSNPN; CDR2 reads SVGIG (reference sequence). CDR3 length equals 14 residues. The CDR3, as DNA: TGTGCCTGGACCCTGGGACAGGGGGCCGCTGAAGCTTTCTTT. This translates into CAWTLGQGAAEAFF.

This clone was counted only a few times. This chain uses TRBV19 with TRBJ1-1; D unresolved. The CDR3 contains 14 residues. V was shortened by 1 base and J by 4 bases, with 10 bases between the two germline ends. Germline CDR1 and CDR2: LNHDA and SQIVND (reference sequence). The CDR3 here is CASSIGYRGTEAFF. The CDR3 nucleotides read TGTGCCAGTAGTATAGGATATCGGGGCACTGAAGCTTTCTTT.

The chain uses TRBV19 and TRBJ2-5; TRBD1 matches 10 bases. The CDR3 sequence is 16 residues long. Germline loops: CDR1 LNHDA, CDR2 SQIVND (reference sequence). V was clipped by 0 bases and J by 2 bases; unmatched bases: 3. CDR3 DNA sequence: TGTGCCAGTAGTATAGATCGGGACAGGGGTCAAGAGACCCAGTACTTC. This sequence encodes CASSIDRDRGQETQYF.

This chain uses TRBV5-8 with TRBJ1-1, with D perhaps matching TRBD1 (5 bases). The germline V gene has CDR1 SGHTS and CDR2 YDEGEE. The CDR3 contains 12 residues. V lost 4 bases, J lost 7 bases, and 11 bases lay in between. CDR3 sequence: CASSRGGNEAFF. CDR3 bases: TGTGCCAGCAGCAGGGGTGGGAATGAAGCTTTCTTT.